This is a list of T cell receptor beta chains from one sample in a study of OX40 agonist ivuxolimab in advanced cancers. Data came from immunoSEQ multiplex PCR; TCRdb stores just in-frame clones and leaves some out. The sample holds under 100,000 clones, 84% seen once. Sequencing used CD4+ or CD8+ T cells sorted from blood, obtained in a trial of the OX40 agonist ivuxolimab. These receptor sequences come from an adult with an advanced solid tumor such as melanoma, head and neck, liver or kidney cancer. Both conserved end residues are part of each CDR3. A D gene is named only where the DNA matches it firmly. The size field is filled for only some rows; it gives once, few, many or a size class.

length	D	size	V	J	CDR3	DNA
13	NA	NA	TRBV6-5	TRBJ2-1	CATTTGVGNEQFF	TGTGCCACTACGACGGGTGTGGGAAATGAGCAGTTCTTC
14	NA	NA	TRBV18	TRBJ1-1	CASSRIDVNTEAFF	TGTGCCAGCTCCCGGATCGACGTTAACACTGAAGCTTTCTTT
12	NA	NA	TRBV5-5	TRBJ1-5	CASSLVGQPQHF	TGTGCCAGCAGCTTGGTTGGCCAGCCCCAGCATTTT
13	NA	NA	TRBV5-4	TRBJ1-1	CASSLRRDTEAFF	TGTGCCAGCAGCTTGAGACGGGACACTGAAGCTTTCTTT
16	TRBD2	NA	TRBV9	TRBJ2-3	CASSVGGAGEPDTQYF	TGTGCCAGCAGCGTAGGAGGAGCGGGAGAGCCAGATACGCAGTATTTT
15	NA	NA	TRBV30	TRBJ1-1	CAWSIRTGMNTEAFF	TGTGCCTGGAGCATTCGGACGGGAATGAACACTGAAGCTTTCTTT
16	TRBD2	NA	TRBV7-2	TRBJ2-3	CASSLYRGGEADTQYF	TGTGCCAGCAGCTTATATCGCGGGGGGGAGGCAGATACGCAGTATTTT
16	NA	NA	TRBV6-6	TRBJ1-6	CAGSTDTSSYNSPLHF	TGTGCCGGCAGTACCGACACAAGCTCCTATAATTCACCCCTCCACTTT
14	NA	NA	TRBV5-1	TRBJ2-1	CASSSRRAYNEQFF	TGCGCCAGCAGCTCTAGGCGGGCCTACAATGAGCAGTTCTTC
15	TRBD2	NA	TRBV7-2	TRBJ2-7	CASSLVGGRAHEQYF	TGTGCCAGCAGCTTAGTGGGCGGGAGGGCCCACGAGCAGTACTTC
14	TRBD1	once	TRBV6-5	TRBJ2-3	CASIPRQGTDTQYF	TGTGCCAGCATCCCAAGACAGGGAACAGATACGCAGTATTTT
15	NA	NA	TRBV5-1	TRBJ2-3	CASSVTRGRTDTQYF	TGCGCCAGCAGCGTCACTCGGGGGCGCACAGATACGCAGTATTTT
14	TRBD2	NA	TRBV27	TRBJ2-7	CASSFGGAVYEQYF	TGTGCCAGCAGTTTCGGGGGGGCAGTCTACGAGCAGTACTTC
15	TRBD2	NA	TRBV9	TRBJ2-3	CASSVTAGLTDTQYF	TGTGCCAGCAGCGTAACAGCGGGACTCACAGATACGCAGTATTTT
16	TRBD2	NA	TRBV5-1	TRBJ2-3	CASSPGTSGETDTQYF	TGCGCCAGCAGCCCTGGGACTAGCGGGGAAACAGATACGCAGTATTTT
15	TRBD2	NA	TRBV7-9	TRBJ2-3	CASSEGLAYTDTQYF	TGTGCCAGCAGCGAGGGACTAGCCTACACAGATACGCAGTATTTT
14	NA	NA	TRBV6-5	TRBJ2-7	CASSYLGQAYEQYF	TGTGCCAGCAGTTACTTAGGCCAGGCCTACGAGCAGTACTTC
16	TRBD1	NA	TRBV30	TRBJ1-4	CACQGGSSTTNEKLFF	TGTGCCTGTCAGGGGGGGTCCTCCACAACTAATGAAAAACTGTTTTTT
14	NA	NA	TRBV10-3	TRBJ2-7	CATRPGGAPYEQYF	TGTGCCACCCGGCCGGGGGGCGCCCCCTACGAGCAGTACTTC
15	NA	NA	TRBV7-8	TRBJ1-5	CASSLALDRYQPQHF	TGTGCCAGCAGCCTTGCCCTTGACCGCTATCAGCCCCAGCATTTT
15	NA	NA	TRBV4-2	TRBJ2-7	CASSPRGGTSYEQYF	TGTGCCAGCAGCCCGCGTGGGGGAACCTCCTACGAGCAGTACTTC
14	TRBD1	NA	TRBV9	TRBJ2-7	CASSPDDRDNEQYF	TGTGCCAGCAGCCCCGACGACAGGGATAACGAGCAGTACTTC
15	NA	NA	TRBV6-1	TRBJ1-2	CASSEAIQPYYGYTF	TGTGCCAGCAGTGAAGCGATACAGCCTTACTATGGCTACACCTTC
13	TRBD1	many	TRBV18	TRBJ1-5	CASSRDSGEPQHF	TGTGCCAGCTCCCGGGACAGCGGGGAGCCCCAGCATTTT
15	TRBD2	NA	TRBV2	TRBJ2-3	CASSDQRGRTDTQYF	TGTGCCAGCAGTGACCAGCGGGGTCGCACAGATACGCAGTATTTT
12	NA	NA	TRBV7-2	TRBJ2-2	CASSFGTGELFF	TGTGCCAGCAGCTTCGGGACCGGGGAGCTGTTTTTT
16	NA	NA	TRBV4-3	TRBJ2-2	CASSPASSPNTGELFF	TGCGCCAGCAGCCCCGCTTCCTCCCCGAACACCGGGGAGCTGTTTTTT
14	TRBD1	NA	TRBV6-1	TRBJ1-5	CASSVPQGNQPQHF	TGTGCCAGCAGTGTGCCACAGGGGAATCAGCCCCAGCATTTT
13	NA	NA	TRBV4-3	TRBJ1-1	CASSQRQNTEAFF	TGCGCCAGCAGCCAACGGCAGAACACTGAAGCTTTCTTT
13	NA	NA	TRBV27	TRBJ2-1	CASFRDHQVRKFF	TGTGCCAGCTTCCGGGACCATCAGGTAAGAAAGTTCTTC
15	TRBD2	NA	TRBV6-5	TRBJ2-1	CASRQLAVPYNEQFF	TGTGCCAGCAGACAACTAGCGGTTCCCTACAATGAGCAGTTCTTC
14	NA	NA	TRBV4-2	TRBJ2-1	CASSQDSSYNEQFF	TGTGCCAGCAGCCAAGACAGCTCCTACAATGAGCAGTTCTTC
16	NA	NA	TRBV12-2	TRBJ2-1	CASRSDRDSLYNEQFF	TGTGCAAGTCGCTCAGACCGGGACAGCCTTTACAATGAGCAGTTCTTC
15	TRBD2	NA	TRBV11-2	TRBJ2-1	CASSLGETSGNEQFF	TGTGCCAGCAGCTTAGGTGAGACTAGCGGCAATGAGCAGTTCTTC
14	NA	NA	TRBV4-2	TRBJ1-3	CASSSWSSGNTIYF	TGTGCCAGCAGCTCATGGAGCTCTGGAAACACCATATATTTT
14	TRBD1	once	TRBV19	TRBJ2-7	CASSIGQGFHEQYF	TGTGCCAGTAGTATTGGACAGGGCTTCCACGAGCAGTACTTC
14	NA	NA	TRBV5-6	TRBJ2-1	CASSPRSSYNEQFF	TGTGCCAGCAGCCCCCGTAGCTCCTACAATGAGCAGTTCTTC
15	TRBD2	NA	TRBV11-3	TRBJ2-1	CASSFLAGGDNEQFF	TGTGCCAGCAGCTTCCTAGCGGGAGGTGACAATGAGCAGTTCTTC
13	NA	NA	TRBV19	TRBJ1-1	CASRWGHSEEAFF	TGTGCCAGTAGGTGGGGGCACTCCGAGGAAGCTTTCTTT
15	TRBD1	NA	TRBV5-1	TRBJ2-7	CASSLEIGQGYEQYF	TGCGCCAGCAGCTTGGAAATAGGACAGGGCTACGAGCAGTACTTC
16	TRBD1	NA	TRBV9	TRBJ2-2	CASSVAGQGVTGELFF	TGTGCCAGCAGCGTAGCGGGACAGGGAGTTACCGGGGAGCTGTTTTTT
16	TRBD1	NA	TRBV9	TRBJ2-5	CASSVGDRTGQETQYF	TGTGCCAGCAGCGTAGGGGACAGGACCGGACAAGAGACCCAGTACTTC
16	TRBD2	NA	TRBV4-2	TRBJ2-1	CASSQALAGGMNEQFF	TGTGCCAGCAGCCAAGCCCTAGCGGGGGGAATGAATGAGCAGTTCTTC
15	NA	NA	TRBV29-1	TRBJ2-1	CSVEGVQWSYNEQFF	TGCAGCGTTGAAGGTGTACAATGGAGCTACAATGAGCAGTTCTTC
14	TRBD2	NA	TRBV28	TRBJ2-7	CASSFRGVTYEQYF	TGTGCCAGCAGTTTCCGGGGGGTCACCTACGAGCAGTACTTC
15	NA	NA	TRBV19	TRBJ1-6	CASSIGGSYNSPLHF	TGTGCCAGTAGTATCGGGGGCTCCTATAATTCACCCCTCCACTTT
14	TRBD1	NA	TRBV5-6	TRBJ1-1	CASSLRGQYTEAFF	TGTGCCAGCAGCTTGAGGGGGCAGTACACTGAAGCTTTCTTT
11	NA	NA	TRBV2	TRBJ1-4	CAILVREKLFF	TGTGCCATCCTCGTTAGAGAAAAACTGTTTTTT
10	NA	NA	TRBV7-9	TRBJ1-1	CASPDGEAFF	TGTGCCAGCCCCGACGGTGAAGCTTTCTTT
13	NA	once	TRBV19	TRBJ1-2	CASSSDRSYGYTF	TGTGCCAGTAGTTCGGACAGATCCTATGGCTACACCTTC
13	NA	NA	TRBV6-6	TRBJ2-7	CASSGGGTYEQYF	TGTGCCAGCAGTGGGGGAGGAACCTACGAGCAGTACTTC
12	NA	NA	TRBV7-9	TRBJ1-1	CASSLGRTEAFF	TGTGCCAGCAGCTTGGGAAGGACTGAAGCTTTCTTT
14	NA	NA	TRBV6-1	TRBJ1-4	CASSLSGDGEKLFF	TGTGCCAGCAGTCTAAGCGGTGATGGGGAAAAACTGTTTTTT
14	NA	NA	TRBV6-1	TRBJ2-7	CASRVGRSSYEQYF	TGTGCCAGCAGAGTCGGCCGAAGCTCCTACGAGCAGTACTTC